These 26 T cell receptor beta chains came from one sample sequenced in a study of cytomegalovirus exposure and HLA in healthy donors. PCR amplification relied on 60 Vbeta primers (plus 13 Jbeta primers). The protocol was immunoSEQ multiplex PCR, while the TCRdb copy is restricted to in-frame clones and leaves out a portion. The sample carries more than 85,000 clones, 50% to 70% recorded once. The specimen sequenced was PBMCs. The receptors come from a human donor in good health.

The rearrangement uses TRBV4-1 and TRBJ1-5, with a possible D match to TRBD1 (6 bases). Germline CDR1 is MGHRA and CDR2 is YSYEKL. The V end was cut by 0 bases, the J end by 3 bases, with 12 bases between. This CDR3 has 16 residues. The CDR3 nucleotides read TGCGCCAGCAGCCAAGATAACACAGGGATCAATCAGCCCCAGCATTTT. It yields the protein CASSQDNTGINQPQHF.

CDR3 in amino acids: CASSSRRGYEQYF. CDR3 DNA: TGCGCCAGCAGCTCACGCAGGGGGTACGAGCAGTACTTC. The J gene is TRBJ2-7, the V gene TRBV5-1, with 7 bases fitting TRBD1. Germline CDR1 reads SGHRS; CDR2 reads YFSETQ. V shed 3 bases and J 4 bases; nucleotides not matched to a gene: 4. CDR3 length: 13 amino acids.

The J gene is TRBJ2-1, the V gene TRBV7-9; TRBD2 might be the D (5 bases). CDR1 and CDR2 (germline): SEHNR, FQNEAQ (reference sequence). This CDR3 is built from 15 residues. Trimming took 4 bases from V and 3 from J, leaving 13 bases between them. CDR3 nucleotides: TGTGCCAGCAGCTCTGGGCTAGCAGACTACAATGAGCAGTTCTTC. This codes for CASSSGLADYNEQFF.

The V call is TRBV6-1, the J call TRBJ1-2, with D maybe TRBD1 (5 bases). Germline CDR1 is MNHNS and CDR2 is SASEGT. With 1 base removed from V and 1 base from J, the gap between germline ends came to 13 bases. CDR3 size: 16 residues. This CDR3 is CASSEGFWGDNYGYTF. CDR3 nucleotides: TGTGCCAGCAGTGAAGGTTTCTGGGGGGATAACTATGGCTACACCTTC.

This clone was counted between two and nine times. V gene TRBV7-6 combines with J gene TRBJ2-7; maybe TRBD2 (5 bases). This CDR3 region has 15 residues. The V gene lost 0 bases and the J gene lost 3 bases, with 12 bases spanning the gap. Germline lookup yields CDR1 SGHVS and CDR2 FNYEAQ. The CDR3 region is CASSLAGSGFYEQYF. DNA for the CDR3: TGTGCCAGCAGCTTAGCGGGGTCGGGGTTCTACGAGCAGTACTTC.

The V and J genes are TRBV19 and TRBJ2-3, with 7 bases that match TRBD1. J was trimmed by 0 bases and V by 6 bases; bases with no gene match: 6. This CDR3 region has 15 residues. Germline V CDR1 and CDR2: LNHDA, SQIVND (reference sequence). The CDR3 loop is CASSMDRTSTDTQYF. The CDR3 coding sequence is TGTGCCAGTAGCATGGACAGGACAAGCACAGATACGCAGTATTTT. Supplemented by reference TRBV19 and TRBJ2-3, the full variable domain reads DGGITQSPKYLFRKEGQNVTLSCEQNLNHDAMYWYRQDPGQGLRLIYYSQIVNDFQKGDIAEGYSVSREKKESFPLTVTSAQKNPTAFYLCASSMDRTSTDTQYFGPGTRLTVL.

This chain uses TRBV4-1 with TRBJ2-1; TRBD1 matches at 7 bases. This CDR3 spans 17 amino acids. Germline V gives CDR1 MGHRA, CDR2 YSYEKL. Trimming cost V 1 base and J 7 bases; bases outside gene matches: 13. CDR3 nucleotide sequence: TGCGCCAGCAGCCAAGCCCGACAGGGCTACCCTCCTAATGAGCAGTTCTTC. Translating it yields CASSQARQGYPPNEQFF.

The chain links TRBV18 to TRBJ1-2; D is unresolved. In germline, CDR1 is KGHSH, CDR2 LQKENI. V lost 2 bases to trimming and J lost 1 base, with 5 bases between them. The CDR3 totals 13 residues. The CDR3 region has the DNA TGTGCCAGCTCACCAGAGGGTAACTATGGCTACACCTTC. Its translation: CASSPEGNYGYTF. The variable domain in full, with the rest retrieved from reference TRBV18 and TRBJ1-2, is NAGVMQNPRHLVRRRGQEARLRCSPMKGHSHVYWYRQLPEEGLKFMVYLQKENIIDESGMPKERFSAEFPKEGPSILRIQQVVRGDSAAYFCASSPEGNYGYTFGSGTRLTVV.

This sequence joins TRBV5-1 and TRBJ1-1; TRBD1 agrees at 8 bases. The junction had 6 bases not matched to a gene; V was cut back by 1 base and J by 4 bases. Germline CDR1 and CDR2: SGHRS and YFSETQ. The CDR3 loop spans 15 amino acids. CDR3: CASSLPGGDGTEAFF. In DNA form, the CDR3 reads TGCGCCAGCAGCTTGCCAGGGGGCGACGGCACTGAAGCTTTCTTT. The full variable domain, with the rest looked up from reference TRBV5-1 and TRBJ1-1, is KAGVTQTPRYLIKTRGQQVTLSCSPISGHRSVSWYQQTPGQGLQFLFEYFSETQRNKGNFPGRFSGRQFSNSRSEMNVSTLELGDSALYLCASSLPGGDGTEAFFGQGTRLTVV.

The rearrangement joins TRBV7-3 to TRBJ1-2, with TRBD1 matching over 7 bases. The CDR3 is 13 amino acids. The V gene's germline CDR1 is SGHTA and CDR2 FQGTGA. V dropped 0 bases and J dropped 8; count of bases not matched to a gene: 3. The CDR3 loop reads CASSLTTGRGYTF. The CDR3, as DNA: TGTGCCAGCAGCTTAACGACAGGGAGAGGCTACACCTTC.

CDR3 in amino acids: CASRDYRKSGNTIYF. The DNA for the CDR3 is TGTGCCAGCAGGGACTACAGAAAGTCTGGAAACACCATATATTTT. The chain has TRBV11-2 and TRBJ1-3; no reliable D call. Trimming took off 6 bases at V and 1 base at J, with 13 bases between the two ends. The CDR3 consists of 15 residues. Looked up from germline, CDR1 is SGHAT and CDR2 is FQNNGV.

V is TRBV5-1 and J is TRBJ1-1, with a possible D match to TRBD1 (5 bases). The length of the CDR3 is 15 residues. Germline CDR1 reads SGHRS; CDR2 reads YFSETQ. V was trimmed by 0 bases and J by 1 base, leaving 10 bases between them. CDR3 region: CASSLAGIGNTEAFF. As DNA, the CDR3 is TGCGCCAGCAGCTTGGCAGGGATCGGGAACACTGAAGCTTTCTTT.

The chain carries TRBV7-9 and TRBJ2-5; unclear D gene. The CDR3 is 13 residues long. Trimming left V 3 bases short and J 2 bases short, with 7 bases between. Germline V CDR1 and CDR2: SEHNR, FQNEAQ (reference sequence). CDR3 bases: TGTGCCAGCAGCTTCCCTCCTCAAGAGACCCAGTACTTC. It encodes CASSFPPQETQYF.

This clone was recorded a few times. V is TRBV4-1 and J is TRBJ1-1; 8 bases agree with TRBD1. Trimming removed 0 bases from V and 5 bases from J; junction bases left unmatched: 2. The CDR3 contains 14 residues. Per germline, CDR1 MGHRA and CDR2 YSYEKL. The CDR3 region is CASSQEDRVTEAFF. The CDR3 coding sequence is TGCGCCAGCAGCCAAGAGGACAGGGTTACTGAAGCTTTCTTT.

This clone occurred once. The chain employs TRBV12-2 and TRBJ2-1; TRBD2 is taken as the D call from the table, unchecked against the DNA. TRBV12-2 is a pseudogene. The CDR3 covers 16 residues. CDR3 bases: TGTGCAAGTCGCTTAGCTTCCCTTCCGGGAGGCAATGAGCAGTTCTTC. It is translated as CASRLASLPGGNEQFF.

The chain combines TRBV6-1 with TRBJ2-7, with D perhaps matching TRBD1 (6 bases). Germline loops: CDR1 MNHNS, CDR2 SASEGT. The V gene lost 8 bases and the J gene lost 0 bases, with 11 bases spanning the gap. This CDR3 has 13 residues. This CDR3 reads CASLTGSSYEQYF. The CDR3, as DNA: TGTGCCAGCTTGACAGGTAGCTCCTACGAGCAGTACTTC.

This clone appeared a few times. This chain connects TRBV5-1 to TRBJ2-1; 8 bases map to TRBD1. There are 15 residues in the CDR3. J lost 7 bases, V lost 3 bases, and 9 bases had no gene match. Germline CDR1 and CDR2: SGHRS and YFSETQ. CDR3 in amino acids: CASSWDGQGGNEQFF. For the CDR3, the DNA is TGCGCCAGCAGCTGGGACGGACAGGGTGGTAATGAGCAGTTCTTC.

V gene TRBV28 combines with J gene TRBJ2-5; 8 nucleotides match TRBD1. The germline V gene encodes CDR1 MDHEN and CDR2 SYDVKM. The V segment lost 2 bases and the J segment 4 bases; nucleotides outside the gene matches: 6. There are 15 residues in the CDR3. The CDR3 DNA reads as TGTGCCAGCAGTTTAGGGGCAGGGGGCCGAGAGACCCAGTACTTC. Its protein is CASSLGAGGRETQYF.

The chain recombines TRBV4-1 with TRBJ1-3, with a possible D match to TRBD1 (6 bases). Germline V gene sequence: CDR1 MGHRA, CDR2 YSYEKL. V dropped 2 bases and J dropped 4 bases, with 12 bases sitting between them. This CDR3 contains 15 residues. In nucleotides, the CDR3 is TGCGCCAGCAGCCAATACAGGACAGAAGGAAACACCATATATTTT. Translated: CASSQYRTEGNTIYF.

This clone appeared once. The rearrangement uses TRBV11-2 and TRBJ2-7; D gene ambiguous. The CDR3 spans 15 residues. CDR1 is SGHAT and CDR2 is FQNNGV in the germline V gene. Deletions cut 0 bases from V and 2 bases from J, with 11 bases between. Written as DNA, the CDR3 is TGTGCCAGCAGCTTAGATCCCCGATCGGCCTACGAGCAGTACTTC. It yields the protein CASSLDPRSAYEQYF.

The genes are TRBV29-1 and TRBJ2-1; D not resolved. Between the trimmed V and J ends, which lost 1 base and 7 bases, there was a span of 11 bases. The CDR3 runs 13 residues. Germline lookup yields CDR1 SQVTM and CDR2 ANQGSEA. CDR3 loop: CSVEAANGNEQFF. The CDR3 bases are TGCAGCGTTGAAGCCGCGAATGGTAATGAGCAGTTCTTC.

The V and J genes are TRBV5-6 and TRBJ1-2, with D unresolved. Looked up from germline, CDR1 is SGHDT and CDR2 is YYEEEE. The CDR3 spans 13 residues. V was trimmed by 1 base and J by 4 bases, leaving 8 bases between them. CDR3 in DNA: TGTGCCAGCAGCTTGCCGGACTCCTATGGCTACACCTTC. Translation gives CASSLPDSYGYTF. Filled out from reference TRBV5-6 and TRBJ1-2, the complete variable domain reads DAGVTQSPTHLIKTRGQQVTLRCSPKSGHDTVSWYQQALGQGPQFIFQYYEEEERQRGNFPDRFSGHQFPNYSSELNVNALLLGDSALYLCASSLPDSYGYTFGSGTRLTVV.

V gene TRBV25-1 combines with J gene TRBJ1-2; D possibly corresponds to TRBD1 (5 bases). The V gene's germline CDR1 is MGHDK and CDR2 SYGVNS. This CDR3 has 17 residues. Trimming removed 3 bases at V and 2 bases at J, with 19 bases between. The DNA for the CDR3 is TGTGCCAGCAGTGAGGGCTGGACATCAAGTCTCAACTATGGCTACACCTTC. The encoded protein is CASSEGWTSSLNYGYTF.

The V call is TRBV29-1, the J call TRBJ1-2; 7 bases are shared with TRBD1. Germline lookup yields CDR1 SQVTM and CDR2 ANQGSEA. The CDR3 is 12 amino acids. CDR3 nucleotides: TGCAGTGCTGTAGGGGGCTGGTATGGCTACACCTTC. Its translation: CSAVGGWYGYTF. Together with reference TRBV29-1 and TRBJ1-2, the CDR3 gives the full variable domain: SAVISQKPSRDICQRGTSLTIQCQVDSQVTMMFWYRQQPGQSLTLIATANQGSEATYESGFVIDKFPISRPNLTFSTLTVSNMSPEDSSIYLCSAVGGWYGYTFGSGTRLTVV.

This clone was seen a handful of times. The chain links TRBV7-9 to TRBJ2-7; 12 nucleotides line up with TRBD2. This CDR3 spans 16 amino acids. Germline V gene sequence: CDR1 SEHNR, CDR2 FQNEAQ (reference sequence). V shed 3 bases and J 5 bases; nucleotides not matched to a gene: 8. The CDR3 loop is CASSFGLAGFLNEQYF. DNA for the CDR3: TGTGCCAGCAGCTTCGGACTAGCGGGATTTCTGAACGAGCAGTACTTC.

In its sample, this clone was seen a few times. The genes are TRBV9 and TRBJ1-5; D is unresolved. There are 11 residues in the CDR3. Trimming left V 7 bases short and J 3 bases short, with 5 bases between. Germline assignment: CDR1 SGDLS and CDR2 YYNGEE. CDR3 residues: CASGNNQPQHF. CDR3 nucleotides: TGTGCCAGCGGCAACAATCAGCCCCAGCATTTT.